These T cell receptor beta chains were read from a single sample in a study of blood T cell repertoires in COVID-19. TCRdb's table, derived via immunoSEQ multiplex PCR, lists solely in-frame clones and lacks some. The table includes 250,000 to 300,000 clones, 75% to 90% detected once. The sample was peripheral blood. These receptors came from a woman between 50 and 59 years old who had recovered from COVID-19. The CDR3 runs from the conserved cysteine through the conserved F or W. D genes are given only for firm matches. The size entry is marked missing in some rows and otherwise reads once, few, many or a size class.

D	V	size	J	CDR3	DNA
TRBD2	TRBV28	NA	TRBJ2-2	CASRGLAGGFNTGELFF	TGTGCCAGCAGGGGACTAGCGGGAGGGTTCAACACCGGGGAGCTGTTTTTT
NA	TRBV24-1	NA	TRBJ2-1	CATSDLLAGKGNEQFF	TGTGCCACCAGTGATTTATTGGCAGGGAAGGGGAATGAGCAGTTCTTC
NA	TRBV27	NA	TRBJ1-1	CASSHSRGEEAFF	TGTGCCAGCAGCCATTCTCGGGGGGAGGAAGCTTTCTTT
NA	TRBV18	NA	TRBJ1-5	CASSPPQQPQHF	TGTGCCAGCTCACCACCCCAACAGCCCCAGCATTTT
TRBD1	TRBV5-1	NA	TRBJ2-7	CASRTITGGEQYF	TGCGCCAGCCGAACTATTACAGGGGGCGAGCAGTACTTC
NA	TRBV3-1/TRBV3-2	NA	TRBJ2-1	CASSPEGGRVNEQFF	TGTGCCAGCAGCCCCGAGGGGGGGCGGGTCAATGAGCAGTTCTTC
TRBD2	TRBV2	NA	TRBJ2-3	CASKREASTDTQYF	TGTGCCAGCAAGCGGGAGGCGAGCACAGATACGCAGTATTTT
NA	TRBV6-2/TRBV6-3	NA	TRBJ1-3	CASSSQTELSGNTIYF	TGTGCCAGCAGTTCCCAGACGGAGCTCTCTGGAAACACCATATATTTT
NA	TRBV6-2/TRBV6-3	NA	TRBJ2-5	CASSDRTVGETQYF	TGTGCCAGCAGCGACAGGACAGTAGGGGAGACCCAGTACTTC
NA	TRBV3-1/TRBV3-2	once	TRBJ2-1	CASSQAGYNEQFF	TGTGCCAGCAGCCAAGCCGGCTACAATGAGCAGTTCTTC
NA	TRBV13	NA	TRBJ2-7	CASSLPRQASYEQYF	TGTGCCAGCAGCTTACCCCGACAGGCCTCCTACGAGCAGTACTTC
NA	TRBV14	once	TRBJ2-4	CASSQEPGSRNIQYF	TGTGCCAGCAGCCAAGAGCCAGGGTCGAGGAACATTCAGTACTTC
NA	TRBV19	NA	TRBJ2-7	CASSINWAQPQYF	TGTGCCAGTAGTATAAACTGGGCCCAGCCGCAGTACTTC
TRBD2	TRBV7-3	NA	TRBJ2-1	CASSVTGTSSGEQFF	TGTGCCAGCAGCGTCACCGGGACTAGCTCCGGGGAGCAGTTCTTC
NA	TRBV28	NA	TRBJ2-2	CASRPSWGDLHNTGELFF	TGTGCCAGCCGCCCCTCCTGGGGGGACCTACACAACACCGGGGAGCTGTTTTTT
NA	TRBV6-5	NA	TRBJ2-5	CASELVYQETQYF	TGTGCCAGTGAACTAGTCTACCAGGAGACCCAGTACTTC
NA	TRBV11-2	NA	TRBJ2-2	CASSLAGIGELFF	TGTGCCAGCAGCTTAGCGGGTATCGGGGAGCTGTTTTTT
TRBD1	TRBV5-1	NA	TRBJ1-6	CATRDRDDSPLHF	TGCGCCACCAGGGACAGGGACGATTCACCCCTCCACTTT
TRBD1	TRBV6-5	NA	TRBJ1-4	CASSYSIGQGSKKLFF	TGTGCCAGCAGTTACTCGATTGGACAGGGGAGCAAAAAACTGTTTTTT
NA	TRBV30	once	TRBJ2-5	CAWSTGINQETQYF	TGTGCCTGGTCAACCGGGATCAACCAAGAGACCCAGTACTTC
NA	TRBV12-5	few	TRBJ1-5	CASGLDEHGAQPQHF	TGTGCTAGTGGTTTGGACGAACATGGGGCTCAGCCCCAGCATTTT
TRBD1	TRBV6-5	NA	TRBJ1-1	CASSYRQGTEAFF	TGTGCCAGCAGTTACCGACAGGGCACTGAAGCTTTCTTT
NA	TRBV7-2	NA	TRBJ2-6	CASSPRSGSSGANVLTF	TGTGCCAGCAGCCCCCGTTCGGGAAGCTCTGGGGCCAACGTCCTGACTTTC
NA	TRBV30	NA	TRBJ1-5	CAWRETGTPNQPQHF	TGTGCCTGGAGGGAAACCGGGACTCCAAATCAGCCCCAGCATTTT
NA	TRBV4-1	NA	TRBJ1-4	CASSRPSGLPNEKLFF	TGCGCCAGCAGCCGACCCTCGGGTCTCCCTAATGAAAAACTGTTTTTT
TRBD1	TRBV9	NA	TRBJ2-1	CASSEEQGASYNEQFF	TGTGCCAGCAGCGAGGAACAGGGGGCCTCCTACAATGAGCAGTTCTTC
TRBD1	TRBV10-3	NA	TRBJ1-1	CAISEGGGRGRNTEAFF	TGTGCCATCAGTGAAGGAGGGGGCAGGGGTCGGAACACTGAAGCTTTCTTT
TRBD1	TRBV18	NA	TRBJ1-2	CASSPGQGQDGYTF	TGTGCCAGCTCACCTGGACAGGGGCAGGATGGCTACACCTTC
TRBD1	TRBV5-1	NA	TRBJ1-6	CASSSEGTGGNSPLHF	TGCGCCAGCAGCTCGGAGGGGACAGGGGGCAATTCACCCCTCCACTTT